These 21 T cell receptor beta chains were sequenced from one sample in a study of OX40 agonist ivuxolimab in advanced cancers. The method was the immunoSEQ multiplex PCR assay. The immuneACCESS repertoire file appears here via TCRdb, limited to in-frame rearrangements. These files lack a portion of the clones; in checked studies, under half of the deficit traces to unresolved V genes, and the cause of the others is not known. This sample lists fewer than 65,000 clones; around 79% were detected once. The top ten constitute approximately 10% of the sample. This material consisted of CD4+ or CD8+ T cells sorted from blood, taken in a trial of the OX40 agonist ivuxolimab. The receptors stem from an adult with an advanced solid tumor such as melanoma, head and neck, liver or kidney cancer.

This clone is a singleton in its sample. Written as DNA, the CDR3 is TGTGCCAGCAGCTTACAGGGGGCTTCGGGGACCCAGTACTTC. Translation: CASSLQGASGTQYF. The chain carries TRBV7-3 and TRBJ2-5; the match to TRBD1 covers 8 bases. J gave up 7 bases and V 2 bases, and 6 bases lay outside the gene matches. From germline, CDR1 is SGHTA and CDR2 FQGTGA. The CDR3 length is 14 residues.

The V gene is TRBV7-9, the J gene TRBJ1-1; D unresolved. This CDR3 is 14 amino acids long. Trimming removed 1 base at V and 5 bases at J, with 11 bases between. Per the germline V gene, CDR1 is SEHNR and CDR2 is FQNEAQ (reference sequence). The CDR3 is CASSLVVGGTEAFF. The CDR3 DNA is TGTGCCAGCAGCTTAGTAGTAGGTGGGACTGAAGCTTTCTTT.

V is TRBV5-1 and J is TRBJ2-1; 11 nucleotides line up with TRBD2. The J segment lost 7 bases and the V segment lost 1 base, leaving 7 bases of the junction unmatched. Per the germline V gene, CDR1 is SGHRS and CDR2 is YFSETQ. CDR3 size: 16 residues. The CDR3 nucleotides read TGCGCCAGCAGCTTGACGCCTAGCGGGGGGATGAATGAGCAGTTCTTC. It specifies CASSLTPSGGMNEQFF.

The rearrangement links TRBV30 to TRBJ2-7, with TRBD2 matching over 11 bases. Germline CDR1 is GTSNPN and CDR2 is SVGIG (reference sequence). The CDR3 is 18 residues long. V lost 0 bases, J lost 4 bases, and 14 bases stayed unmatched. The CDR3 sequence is CAWSVGTSGVGLGYEQYF. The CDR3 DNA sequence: TGTGCCTGGAGTGTAGGGACTAGCGGAGTCGGATTGGGGTACGAGCAGTACTTC. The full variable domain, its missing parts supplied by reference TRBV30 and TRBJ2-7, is SQTIHQWPATLVQPVGSPLSLECTVEGTSNPNLYWYRQAAGRGLQLLFYSVGIGQISSEVPQNLSASRPQDRQFILSSKKLLLSDSGFYLCAWSVGTSGVGLGYEQYFGPGTRLTVT.

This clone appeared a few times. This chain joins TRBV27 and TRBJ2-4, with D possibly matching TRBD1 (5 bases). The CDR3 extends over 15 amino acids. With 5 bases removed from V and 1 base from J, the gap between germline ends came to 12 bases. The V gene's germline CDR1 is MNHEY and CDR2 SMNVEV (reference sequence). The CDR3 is CASSGAVDAKNIQYF. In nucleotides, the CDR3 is TGTGCCAGCAGTGGGGCGGTCGACGCCAAAAACATTCAGTACTTC.

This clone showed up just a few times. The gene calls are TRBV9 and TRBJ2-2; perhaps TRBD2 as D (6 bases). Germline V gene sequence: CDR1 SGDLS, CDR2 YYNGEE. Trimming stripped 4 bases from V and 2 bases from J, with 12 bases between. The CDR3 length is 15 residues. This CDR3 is CASSRAGSNTGELFF. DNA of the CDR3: TGTGCCAGCAGCCGCGCCGGGAGCAACACCGGGGAGCTGTTTTTT.

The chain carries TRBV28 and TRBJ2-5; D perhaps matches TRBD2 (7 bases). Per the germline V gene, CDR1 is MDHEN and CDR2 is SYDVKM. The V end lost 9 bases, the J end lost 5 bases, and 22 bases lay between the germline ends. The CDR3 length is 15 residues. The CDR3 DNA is TGTGCCAGTAGGGGGGGTGGAGTTGTTATGGAGACCCAGTACTTC. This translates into CASRGGGVVMETQYF.

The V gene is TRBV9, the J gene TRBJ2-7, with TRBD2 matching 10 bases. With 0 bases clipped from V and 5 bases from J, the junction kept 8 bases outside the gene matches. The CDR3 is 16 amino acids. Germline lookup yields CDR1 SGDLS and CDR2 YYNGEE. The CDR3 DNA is TGTGCCAGCAGCGTAGGCGGGACTAGCGTGAGCCACGAGCAGTACTTC. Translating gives CASSVGGTSVSHEQYF.

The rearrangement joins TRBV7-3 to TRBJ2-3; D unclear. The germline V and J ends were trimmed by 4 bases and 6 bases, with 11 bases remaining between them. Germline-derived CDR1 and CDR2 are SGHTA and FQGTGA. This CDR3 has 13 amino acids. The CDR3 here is CASSSPTEDTQYF. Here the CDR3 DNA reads TGTGCCAGCAGCTCACCGACTGAGGATACGCAGTATTTT. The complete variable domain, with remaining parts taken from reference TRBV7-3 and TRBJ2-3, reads GAGVSQTPSNKVTEKGKYVELRCDPISGHTALYWYRQSLGQGPEFLIYFQGTGAADDSGLPNDRFFAVRPEGSVSTLKIQRTERGDSAVYLCASSSPTEDTQYFGPGTRLTVL.

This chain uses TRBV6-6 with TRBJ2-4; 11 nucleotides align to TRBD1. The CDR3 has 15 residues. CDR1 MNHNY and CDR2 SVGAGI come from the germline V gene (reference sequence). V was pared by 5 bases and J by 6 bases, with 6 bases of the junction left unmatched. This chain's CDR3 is CASSRDRGAANIQYF. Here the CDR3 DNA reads TGTGCCAGCAGTAGGGACAGGGGGGCGGCAAACATTCAGTACTTC.

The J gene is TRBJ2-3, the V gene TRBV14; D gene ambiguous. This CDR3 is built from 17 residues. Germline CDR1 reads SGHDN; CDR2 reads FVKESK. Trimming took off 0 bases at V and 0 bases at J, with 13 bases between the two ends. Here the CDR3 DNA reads TGTGCCAGCAGCCAAGATTGGGTGAACGCTAGCACAGATACGCAGTATTTT. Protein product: CASSQDWVNASTDTQYF.

CDR3 nucleotides: TGCAGCGTTGAAGTCCGGACAGGGGCGGGCGAGCAGTACTTC. It codes for CSVEVRTGAGEQYF. The chain joins TRBV29-1 to TRBJ2-7, with 9 bases lining up with TRBD1. V gave up 1 base and J gave up 6 bases; unmatched junction bases: 7. CDR3 length: 14 amino acids. CDR1 and CDR2 from the germline V gene are SQVTM and ANQGSEA.

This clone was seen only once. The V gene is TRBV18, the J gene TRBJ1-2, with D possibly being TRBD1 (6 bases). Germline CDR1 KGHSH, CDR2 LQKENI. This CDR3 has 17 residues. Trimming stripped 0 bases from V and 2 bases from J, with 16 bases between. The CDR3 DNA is TGTGCCAGCTCACCACCGAGAACAGGGCAGTTGAACTATGGCTACACCTTC. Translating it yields CASSPPRTGQLNYGYTF.

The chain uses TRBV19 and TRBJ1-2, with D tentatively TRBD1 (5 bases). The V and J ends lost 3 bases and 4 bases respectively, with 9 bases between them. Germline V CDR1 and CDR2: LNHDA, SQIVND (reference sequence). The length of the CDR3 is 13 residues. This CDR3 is CASSIREGYGYTF. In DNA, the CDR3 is TGTGCCAGTAGTATCAGGGAAGGCTATGGCTACACCTTC.

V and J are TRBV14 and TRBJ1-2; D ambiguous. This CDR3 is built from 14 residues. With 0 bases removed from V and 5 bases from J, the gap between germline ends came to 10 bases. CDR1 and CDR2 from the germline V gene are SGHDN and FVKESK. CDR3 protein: CASSQDLFLYGYTF. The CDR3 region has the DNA TGTGCCAGCAGCCAAGATCTTTTCCTGTATGGCTACACCTTC.

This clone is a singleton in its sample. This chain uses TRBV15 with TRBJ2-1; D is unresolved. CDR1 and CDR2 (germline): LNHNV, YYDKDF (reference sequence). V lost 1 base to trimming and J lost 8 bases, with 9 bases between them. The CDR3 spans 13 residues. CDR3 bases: TGTGCCACCAGCAGAGGAAGGGCCGATGAGCAGTTCTTC. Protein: CATSRGRADEQFF.

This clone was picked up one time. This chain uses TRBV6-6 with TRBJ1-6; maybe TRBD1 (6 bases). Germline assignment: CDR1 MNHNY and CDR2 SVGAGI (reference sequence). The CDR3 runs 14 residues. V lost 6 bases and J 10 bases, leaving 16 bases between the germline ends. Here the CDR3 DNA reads TGTGCCAGCAGCCCAACAGGGTTGAACTCACCCCTCCACTTT. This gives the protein CASSPTGLNSPLHF.

The DNA of the CDR3 is TGTGCCAGCAGCCTCAGGGAAAACTATGGCTACACCTTC. Translation: CASSLRENYGYTF. The rearrangement links TRBV6-1 to TRBJ1-2; D may be TRBD1 (5 bases). Germline V CDR1 and CDR2: MNHNS, SASEGT. Between the trimmed V and J ends, which lost 6 bases and 2 bases, there was a span of 10 bases. This CDR3 has 13 residues.

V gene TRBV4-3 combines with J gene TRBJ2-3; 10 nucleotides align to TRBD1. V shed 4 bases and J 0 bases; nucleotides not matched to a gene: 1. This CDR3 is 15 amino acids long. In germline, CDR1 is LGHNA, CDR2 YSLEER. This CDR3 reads CASSRDRGSTDTQYF. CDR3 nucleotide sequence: TGCGCCAGCAGCCGGGACAGGGGTAGCACAGATACGCAGTATTTT.

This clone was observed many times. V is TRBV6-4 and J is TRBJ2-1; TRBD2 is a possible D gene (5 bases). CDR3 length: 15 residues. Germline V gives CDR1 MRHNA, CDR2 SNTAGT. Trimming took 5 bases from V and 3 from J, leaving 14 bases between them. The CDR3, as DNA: TGTGCCAGCAGTTTAGAAGATGGAGGCTACAATGAGCAGTTCTTC. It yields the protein CASSLEDGGYNEQFF.

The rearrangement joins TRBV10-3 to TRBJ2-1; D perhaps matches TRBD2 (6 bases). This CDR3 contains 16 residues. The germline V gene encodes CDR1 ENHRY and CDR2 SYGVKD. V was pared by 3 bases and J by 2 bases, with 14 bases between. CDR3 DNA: TGTGCCATCAGTGATTTAGGACCGGGAGCCTACAATGAGCAGTTCTTC. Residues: CAISDLGPGAYNEQFF.